This T cell receptor beta chain was sequenced for a study of blood T cell repertoires in COVID-19. Study summary: Samples came from the United States, Italy and Spain, spanning acute and convalescent COVID-19. Sources were T cells, B-cell-depleted T cells, or PBMCs; the material itself was cDNA or gDNA.

The CDR3 is 13 residues long. Germline CDR1 and CDR2: SGHDT and YYEEEE. The ends were cut back, 2 bases at V and 1 base at J, with 6 bases in the middle. The table came from immunoSEQ multiplex PCR; TCRdb's copy has only in-frame clones and leaves some out. The sample consists of about 240,000 clones, about 87% of them appearing once. This sequence was found in a woman aged 70 to 79 with active or convalescent COVID-19. Specimen: peripheral blood. The chain employs TRBV5-6 and TRBJ1-1; D gene ambiguous. CDR3 bases: TGTGCCAGCAGCTTCGCGAGGAACACTGAAGCTTTCTTT. Its protein is CASSFARNTEAFF.